These 14 T cell receptor beta chains were sequenced from one sample in a study of T cell responses to AZD1222 COVID-19 vaccine. TCRdb's copy holds only in-frame clones and misses some; the assay was immunoSEQ multiplex PCR. The sample has approximately 120,000 clones, about 87% seen once. Sequences were derived from peripheral blood, sampled on day 0 of AZD1222 vaccination. These receptors were obtained from an adult in good health.

This chain uses TRBV28 with TRBJ1-5; TRBD1 aligns across 8 bases. V dropped 6 bases and J dropped 5; count of bases not matched to a gene: 3. The germline CDR1 and CDR2 sequences are MDHEN and SYDVKM. This CDR3 region has 13 residues. DNA for the CDR3: TGTGCCAGCAGGAGGACAGGGTATCAGCCCCAGCATTTT. Amino acid sequence: CASRRTGYQPQHF.

V gene TRBV6-5 combines with J gene TRBJ1-5; no reliable D call. The V end was cut by 2 bases, the J end by 3 bases, with 8 bases between. CDR3 length: 14 residues. Looked up from germline, CDR1 is MNHEY and CDR2 is SVGAGI. This chain's CDR3 is CASSYGHNNQPQHF. The CDR3 DNA sequence: TGTGCCAGCAGTTACGGGCACAACAATCAGCCCCAGCATTTT.

This clone has more than one count but fewer than ten. The genes are TRBV6-5 and TRBJ2-7, with 11 bases that match TRBD1. With V trimmed by 8 bases and J by 1 base, 4 bases remained unmatched. Germline V lookup: CDR1 MNHEY, CDR2 SVGAGI. This CDR3 has 14 residues. The DNA for the CDR3 is TGTGCCAGCCTCGGGACAGGGGGATCCTACGAGCAGTACTTC. As protein: CASLGTGGSYEQYF.

The J gene is TRBJ2-5, the V gene TRBV6-5; D ambiguous. V was trimmed by 4 bases and J by 7 bases, leaving 13 bases between them. The length of the CDR3 is 13 residues. Germline CDR1 is MNHEY and CDR2 is SVGAGI. The CDR3 sequence is CASSSTLPGTQYF. The CDR3 bases are TGTGCCAGCAGTTCGACTCTCCCGGGGACCCAGTACTTC.

In its sample, this clone was seen once. The chain joins TRBV9 to TRBJ1-1; D call uncertain. The CDR3 runs 15 residues. Germline V gene sequence: CDR1 SGDLS, CDR2 YYNGEE. Between the trimmed V and J ends, which lost 0 bases and 6 bases, there was a span of 15 bases. The CDR3 DNA follows: TGTGCCAGCAGCGTAGAAGGCAGACCACTCCCTGAAGCTTTCTTT. Translating it yields CASSVEGRPLPEAFF. The complete variable domain, with remaining parts taken from reference TRBV9 and TRBJ1-1, reads DSGVTQTPKHLITATGQRVTLRCSPRSGDLSVYWYQQSLDQGLQFLIQYYNGEERAKGNILERFSAQQFPDLHSELNLSSLELGDSALYFCASSVEGRPLPEAFFGQGTRLTVV.

Comments on this clone: The sample contains more than one DNA sequence encoding this CDR3. The rearrangement uses TRBV6-5 and TRBJ1-3; D is ambiguous. This CDR3 contains 13 residues. The V end lost 2 bases, the J end lost 4 bases, and 6 bases lay between the germline ends. CDR1 and CDR2 from the germline V gene are MNHEY and SVGAGI. CDR3 DNA sequence: TGTGCCAGCAGTTACAGTTCCGGAAACACCATATATTTT. It codes for CASSYSSGNTIYF.

The rearrangement links TRBV19 to TRBJ1-2; 7 bases match TRBD1. Germline CDR1 is LNHDA and CDR2 is SQIVND (reference sequence). This CDR3 is 14 amino acids long. V lost 8 bases and J lost 3; bases outside the gene matches: 9. The CDR3 coding sequence is TGTGCCAGTGCCAGGGACAGAACATACTATGGCTACACCTTC. The encoded protein is CASARDRTYYGYTF.

The gene calls are TRBV19 and TRBJ2-7; D remains unclear. Trimming took 1 base from V and 0 from J, leaving 7 bases between them. The CDR3 runs to 14 residues. Germline V gene data show CDR1 as LNHDA and CDR2 as SQIVND (reference sequence). The CDR3 DNA is TGTGCCAGTAGTATAGTCGGCGTCTCCTACGAGCAGTACTTC. As protein: CASSIVGVSYEQYF.

The V gene is TRBV5-1, the J gene TRBJ1-1; maybe TRBD1 (6 bases). There are 14 residues in the CDR3. Looked up from germline, CDR1 is SGHRS and CDR2 is YFSETQ. Trimming cost V 4 bases and J 5 bases, with 15 bases left between them. CDR3: CASSQIQGLTEAFF. DNA of the CDR3: TGCGCCAGCAGCCAAATACAGGGTCTAACTGAAGCTTTCTTT.

The V call is TRBV11-2, the J call TRBJ2-7; a weak D match, TRBD1 (6 bases). The CDR3 totals 15 residues. Trimming pared 4 bases from V and 3 bases from J, leaving 16 bases between. Germline assignment: CDR1 SGHAT and CDR2 FQNNGV. CDR3 sequence reads: CASSYRDTGNYEQYF. CDR3 nucleotide sequence: TGTGCCAGCAGCTATCGGGATACAGGGAACTACGAGCAGTACTTC.

This chain links TRBV29-1 with TRBJ1-1; D is undetermined. The CDR3 totals 11 residues. Germline CDR1 is SQVTM and CDR2 is ANQGSEA. Trimming left V 4 bases short and J 5 bases short, with 8 bases between. The CDR3 loop reads CSVVSGTEAFF. The DNA for the CDR3 is TGCAGCGTTGTGAGTGGGACTGAAGCTTTCTTT. The full variable domain, rest sourced from reference TRBV29-1 and TRBJ1-1, is SAVISQKPSRDICQRGTSLTIQCQVDSQVTMMFWYRQQPGQSLTLIATANQGSEATYESGFVIDKFPISRPNLTFSTLTVSNMSPEDSSIYLCSVVSGTEAFFGQGTRLTVV.

This clone has more than one count but fewer than ten. Here the CDR3 reads CASSYLEGGFSYEQYF. In DNA, the CDR3 is TGTGCCAGCAGCTACCTGGAAGGCGGTTTCTCCTACGAGCAGTACTTC. The chain combines TRBV5-5 with TRBJ2-7; D is uncertain. The germline V gene encodes CDR1 SGHKS and CDR2 YYEKEE (reference sequence). V was shortened by 3 bases and J by 0 bases, with 16 bases between the two germline ends. This CDR3 region has 16 residues. The whole variable domain, filled in from reference TRBV5-5 and TRBJ2-7, reads DAGVTQSPTHLIKTRGQQVTLRCSPISGHKSVSWYQQVLGQGPQFIFQYYEKEERGRGNFPDRFSARQFPNYSSELNVNALLLGDSALYLCASSYLEGGFSYEQYFGPGTRLTVT.

The chain has TRBV10-3 and TRBJ1-3, with 7 bases identical to TRBD1. The germline gives CDR1 ENHRY, CDR2 SYGVKD. J gave up 0 bases and V 4 bases, and 0 bases lay outside the gene matches. This CDR3 comprises 14 residues. DNA of the CDR3: TGTGCCATCAGTGGGGACAGCTCTGGAAACACCATATATTTT. It encodes CAISGDSSGNTIYF.

This clone was seen more than once but under ten times. The V and J genes are TRBV10-3 and TRBJ1-5, with D unresolved. Germline CDR1 is ENHRY and CDR2 is SYGVKD. Trimming removed 1 base from V and 1 base from J, with 5 bases in between. The CDR3 has 14 amino acids. CDR3: CAISEYTSNQPQHF. The DNA of the CDR3 is TGTGCCATCAGTGAGTACACGAGCAATCAGCCCCAGCATTTT.